These T cell receptor beta chains were read from a single sample in a study of shared clonotypes between healthy human individuals. Only in-frame clones appear in the TCRdb table, and some are missing; sequencing was by immunoSEQ multiplex PCR. The sample shows around 1.9 million clones, approximately 94% of them seen only once. Sequenced material: naive CD8+ T cells from PBMCs. These receptors came from a man aged 18-30 years in good health. Some clones in this sample may be carry-over from other donors' samples. CDR3s include the opening cysteine and the closing phenylalanine or tryptophan. D genes are given only for firm matches. Some rows mark clone size as missing; the rest say once, few, many or name a class of expanded clone.

d_call	v_call	clone_size	j_call	cdr3_nt	cdr3_aa
.	TRBV4-1	.	TRBJ1-1	TGCGCCAGCAGCCCCGGCGGGGGGACTGAAGCTTTCTTT	CASSPGGGTEAFF
TRBD1	TRBV6-8	.	TRBJ1-1	TGTGCCAGCAGTCGACCGGGACAGCAAAACACTGAAGCTTTCTTT	CASSRPGQQNTEAFF
.	TRBV9	.	TRBJ1-1	TGTGCCAGCACCCCGAGTTTTGAACGGGAAGGAGCTTTCTTT	CASTPSFEREGAFF
.	TRBV5-1	.	TRBJ2-2	TGCGCCAGCAGCTCCGGACAGATACACAACACCGGGGAGCTGTTTTTT	CASSSGQIHNTGELFF
.	TRBV5-6	.	TRBJ2-3	TGTGCCAGCAGCCACCGCAATACGAGAGGCACAGATACGCAGTATTTT	CASSHRNTRGTDTQYF
.	TRBV14	.	TRBJ2-2	TGTGCCAGCAGCCAAGGCAGGGGCACCGGGGAGCTGTTTTTT	CASSQGRGTGELFF
.	TRBV5-1	few	TRBJ2-3	TGCGCCAGCAGCTCCACAGATACGCAGTATTTT	CASSSTDTQYF
.	TRBV29-1	.	TRBJ2-1	TGCAGCGTTGAGGGCGGGCGCTTCTCCTACAATGAGCAGTTCTTC	CSVEGGRFSYNEQFF
.	TRBV19	.	TRBJ2-7	TGTGCCAGTAGTGACCCGGCGGGGTACTCCTACGAGCAGTACTTC	CASSDPAGYSYEQYF
.	TRBV9	.	TRBJ2-1	TGTGCCAGCAGCGTAGGTGGTGGTATCCACAATGAGCAGTTCTTC	CASSVGGGIHNEQFF
TRBD1	TRBV15	.	TRBJ2-2	TGTGCCACCAGCTATCGGGGACAGACCGGGGAGCTGTTTTTT	CATSYRGQTGELFF
.	TRBV7-9	.	TRBJ1-4	TGTGCCAGCAGCTTAAGTAGGGATCAGGTGCGGAATGAAAAACTGTTTTTT	CASSLSRDQVRNEKLFF
TRBD2	TRBV29-1	.	TRBJ2-7	TGCAGCGTTGAAGATTCGGGCGTAGCGGGAGGACCCTCCTACGAGCAGTACTTC	CSVEDSGVAGGPSYEQYF
.	TRBV2	.	TRBJ2-5	TGTGCCAGCAGTACCACTAGACAGATCCCCCAAGAGACCCAGTACTTC	CASSTTRQIPQETQYF
.	TRBV7-2	.	TRBJ2-5	TGTGCCAGCAGCCCTAGTGGGGCGACCCAGTACTTC	CASSPSGATQYF
.	TRBV27	.	TRBJ1-3	TGTGCCAGGGGGGGGAGCTCTGGAAACACCATATATTTT	CARGGSSGNTIYF
TRBD1	TRBV7-2	.	TRBJ2-7	TGTGCCAGCAGCGACCGGACAGGCGAGTACGAGCAGTACTTC	CASSDRTGEYEQYF
.	TRBV19	.	TRBJ1-4	TGTGCCAGTAGTAGCGCTCAAGGGGGTTACTCTAATGAAAAACTGTTTTTT	CASSSAQGGYSNEKLFF
.	TRBV19	.	TRBJ1-1	TGTGCCAGTAGCCTCCGAGCAGGCCGGGGTACCACTGAAGCTTTCTTT	CASSLRAGRGTTEAFF
.	TRBV15	.	TRBJ1-1	TGTGCCACCAGCCAACAATGGGGAGGGATCGGAGCTTTCTTT	CATSQQWGGIGAFF
.	TRBV4-1	.	TRBJ1-4	TGCGCCAGCAGCCCCCAGGGACGGCCTAATGAAAAACTGTTTTTT	CASSPQGRPNEKLFF
.	TRBV9	.	TRBJ1-2	TGTGCCAGCAGCGTAGCACAGGACGGGGGCTACACCTTC	CASSVAQDGGYTF
TRBD1	TRBV27	once	TRBJ1-1	TGTGCCAGCTCGGTTCGGACAGGGTTGGCCACTGAAGCTTTCTTT	CASSVRTGLATEAFF
TRBD2	TRBV13	once	TRBJ2-2	TGTGCCAGCCCCACGACGGGAGGGCACACCGGGGAGCTGTTTTTT	CASPTTGGHTGELFF
.	TRBV7-2	.	TRBJ2-7	TGTGCCAGCAGCTTAGCGGGGACCAGCGAGCAGTACTTC	CASSLAGTSEQYF
TRBD1	TRBV27	.	TRBJ1-2	TGTGCCAGCAGTCCATCAGGGGGCGCCGACTATGGCTACACCTTC	CASSPSGGADYGYTF
.	TRBV11-2	few	TRBJ2-2	TGTGCCAGCAGCCCTTTCACCGGGGAGCTGTTTTTT	CASSPFTGELFF
.	TRBV6-1	.	TRBJ2-7	TGTGCCAGCAGTGAAGGATTTTGGCAGGGGGGCTACGAGCAGTACTTC	CASSEGFWQGGYEQYF
.	TRBV11-2	.	TRBJ1-1	TGTGCCAGCAGCTCATTCATTTTCGGGGACAAGGGCCTTCCCACTGAAGCTTTCTTT	CASSSFIFGDKGLPTEAFF
.	TRBV4-3	.	TRBJ1-3	TGCGCCAGCAGCCGAATAGGGGAAGGAAACACCATATATTTT	CASSRIGEGNTIYF
.	TRBV7-9	.	TRBJ1-5	TGTGCCAGCAGCTTAGGCGGCAGGGCAGGAAGCAATCAGCCCCAGCATTTT	CASSLGGRAGSNQPQHF
.	TRBV4-1	.	TRBJ1-2	TGCGCCAGCAGCCCCCGGGACGGAGACTATGGCTACACCTTC	CASSPRDGDYGYTF
.	TRBV6-5	few	TRBJ1-1	TGTGCCAGCAGTTACTCGGAGGGGTTCATGAACACTGAAGCTTTCTTT	CASSYSEGFMNTEAFF
TRBD1	TRBV9	.	TRBJ2-7	TGTGCCAGCAGCGTAGGCCCTTGGACAGGGAATTTAACCTACGAGCAGTACTTC	CASSVGPWTGNLTYEQYF
.	TRBV6-5	.	TRBJ1-2	TGTGCCAGCAAGCCCGGCCCTATCTATGGCTACACCTTC	CASKPGPIYGYTF
.	TRBV28	.	TRBJ1-2	TGTGCCAGCAGTGTCAGGCCTACCACCCCCTATGGCTACACCTTC	CASSVRPTTPYGYTF
.	TRBV6-1	.	TRBJ1-5	TGTGCCAGCAGTGAAGTAGGGGGACATCAGCCCCAGCATTTT	CASSEVGGHQPQHF
.	TRBV4-1	.	TRBJ1-2	TGCGCCAGCAGCCACCCTTGGGAGATCTATGGCTACACCTTC	CASSHPWEIYGYTF
.	TRBV19	.	TRBJ1-1	TGTGCCAGTAAGGAAATTCCGAACACTGAAGCTTTCTTT	CASKEIPNTEAFF
TRBD1	TRBV7-7	.	TRBJ2-2	TGTGCCAGCAGCCCCCGGACAGGGAAGGACACCGGGGAGCTGTTTTTT	CASSPRTGKDTGELFF
.	TRBV19	.	TRBJ2-1	TGTGCCAGTAGGACGGGACATTTTTACAATGAGCAGTTCTTC	CASRTGHFYNEQFF
.	TRBV10-2	.	TRBJ2-2	TGCGCCAGCAGTGAGGGGCCTGTCGGGCACACCGGGGAGCTGTTTTTT	CASSEGPVGHTGELFF
TRBD1	TRBV5-6	.	TRBJ2-7	TGTGCCAGCAGCTTGGACGAGACAGGGGCCTACGAGCAGTACTTC	CASSLDETGAYEQYF
TRBD1	TRBV25-1	.	TRBJ1-2	TGTGCCAGCAGTGAATCCGGCGCTTCGACAGGGAACTATGGCTACACCTTC	CASSESGASTGNYGYTF
TRBD2	TRBV28	.	TRBJ2-1	TGTGCCAGCAGACCTCTCCAGCGGGAGGGCCCCTACAATGAGCAGTTCTTC	CASRPLQREGPYNEQFF
.	TRBV7-9	.	TRBJ2-1	TGTGCCAGCAGCACCCCAGGGAACTCCTACAATGAGCAGTTCTTC	CASSTPGNSYNEQFF
TRBD2	TRBV13	.	TRBJ2-1	TGTGCCAGCAGCTCACAAGGCGGGAGTAAGAATGAGCAGTTCTTC	CASSSQGGSKNEQFF
TRBD1	TRBV25-1	once	TRBJ2-2	TGTGCCAGCAGTAAAACGGGACAGACGAACACCGGGGAGCTGTTTTTT	CASSKTGQTNTGELFF
TRBD1	TRBV19	.	TRBJ2-7	TGTGCCAGTAGTAGAGGACAGGGAAACGAGCAGTACTTC	CASSRGQGNEQYF
.	TRBV6-5	.	TRBJ1-2	TGTGCCAGCAGTTCCGGAGCTGTTAGTTATGGCTACACCTTC	CASSSGAVSYGYTF
TRBD2	TRBV5-3	.	TRBJ2-1	TGTGCCAGCCCGGGACTAGCGGGACGGGGTGAGCAGTTCTTC	CASPGLAGRGEQFF
.	TRBV28	.	TRBJ2-7	TGTGCCAGCAGTCCCCGGAGGGCAGAAACCTACGAGCAGTACTTC	CASSPRRAETYEQYF
.	TRBV15	.	TRBJ1-6	TGTGCCACTGGAACAGGGCCATTCTATAATTCACCCCTCCACTTT	CATGTGPFYNSPLHF
.	TRBV21-1	few	TRBJ1-1	TGTGCCAGCAGCAATTCCGGGGACTCCCAGGCGGCTTTCTTT	CASSNSGDSQAAFF